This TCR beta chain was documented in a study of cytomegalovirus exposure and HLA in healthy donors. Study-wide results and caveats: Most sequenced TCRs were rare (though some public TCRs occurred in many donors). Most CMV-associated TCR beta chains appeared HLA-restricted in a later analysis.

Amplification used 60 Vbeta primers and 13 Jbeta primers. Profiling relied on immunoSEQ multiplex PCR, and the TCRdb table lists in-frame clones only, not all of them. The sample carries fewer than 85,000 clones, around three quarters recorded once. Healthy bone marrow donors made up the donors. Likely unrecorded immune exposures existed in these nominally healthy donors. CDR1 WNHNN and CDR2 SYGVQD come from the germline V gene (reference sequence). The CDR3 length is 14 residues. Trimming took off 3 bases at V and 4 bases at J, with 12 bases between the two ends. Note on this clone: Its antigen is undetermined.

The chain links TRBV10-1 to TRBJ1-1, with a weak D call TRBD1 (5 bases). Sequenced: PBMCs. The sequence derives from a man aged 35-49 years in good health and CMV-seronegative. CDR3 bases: TGCGCCAGCAGTGAAGACAGCTGGGGCACTGAAGCTTTCTTT. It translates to CASSEDSWGTEAFF.